This passage covers 20 T cell receptor beta chains from one sample sequenced in a study of cytomegalovirus exposure and HLA in healthy donors. PCR involved 60 Vbeta and 13 Jbeta primers. Profiling relied on immunoSEQ multiplex PCR, and the TCRdb table lists in-frame clones only, not all of them. The data show some 120,000 clones, about 80% seen once. Sequencing input: PBMCs. These receptors originate from a man younger than 35 in good health and CMV-seronegative.

This clone came up a few times. This chain links TRBV29-1 with TRBJ1-1, with 8 bases matching TRBD1. The CDR3 is 11 amino acids. The J segment lost 4 bases and the V segment lost 7 bases, leaving 2 bases of the junction unmatched. Germline V gene sequence: CDR1 SQVTM, CDR2 ANQGSEA. The CDR3 DNA is TGCAGCGACGGGACAGGCACTGAAGCTTTCTTT. It translates to CSDGTGTEAFF.

As to this clone: The same CDR3 arises from other DNA sequences in this sample as well. The chain employs TRBV5-1 and TRBJ1-1, with D perhaps TRBD1 (5 bases). Germline assignment: CDR1 SGHRS and CDR2 YFSETQ. CDR3 length equals 14 residues. V lost 4 bases and J lost 1, with 11 bases in between. CDR3 nucleotide sequence: TGCGCCAGCAGCCCGAGAACAGGGAACACTGAAGCTTTCTTT. As protein: CASSPRTGNTEAFF.

The V call is TRBV9, the J call TRBJ1-2; 8 bases line up with TRBD1. V lost 4 bases and J lost 7; bases outside the gene matches: 6. CDR1 is SGDLS and CDR2 is YYNGEE in the germline V gene. This CDR3 spans 13 amino acids. CDR3 nucleotide sequence: TGTGCCAGCAGCCAAGGACAGGGCCCTGGCTACACCTTC. Its translation: CASSQGQGPGYTF.

This clone was recorded only once. The rearrangement links TRBV29-1 to TRBJ2-5, with TRBD2 as a possible D gene (6 bases). Germline V lookup: CDR1 SQVTM, CDR2 ANQGSEA. The length of the CDR3 is 14 residues. The V and J ends lost 1 base and 4 bases respectively, with 13 bases between them. CDR3 region: CSVEVSGLLETQYF. As DNA, the CDR3 is TGCAGCGTTGAAGTATCGGGACTTCTAGAGACCCAGTACTTC.

This sequence joins TRBV11-2 and TRBJ1-2, with 9 bases aligning to TRBD1. V trimming: 5 bases; J trimming: 5 bases; junction bases outside the gene matches: 9. This CDR3 has 15 amino acids. CDR1 is SGHAT, CDR2 FQNNGV, per germline. The CDR3 protein is CASSTWTGELYGYTF. The DNA for the CDR3 is TGTGCCAGCAGCACATGGACAGGGGAACTTTATGGCTACACCTTC.

A single count supports this clone. The rearrangement joins TRBV2 to TRBJ1-3, with D possibly matching TRBD1 (5 bases). There are 14 residues in the CDR3. Germline V gives CDR1 SNHLY, CDR2 FYNNEI. Trimming pared 6 bases from V and 3 bases from J, leaving 12 bases between. The CDR3 here is CASSPPRGGNTIYF. CDR3 bases: TGTGCCAGCAGCCCCCCAAGGGGTGGAAACACCATATATTTT.

This clone was observed once. J is TRBJ1-1 and V is TRBV7-2, with 7 bases matching TRBD1. Trimming removed 1 base from V and 8 bases from J; junction bases left unmatched: 7. Looked up from germline, CDR1 is SGHTA and CDR2 is FQGNSA. CDR3 length: 14 amino acids. For the CDR3, the DNA is TGTGCCAGCAGCTTAGGGACAGGCGTGGAGGAAGCTTTCTTT. Translated: CASSLGTGVEEAFF.

This rearrangement joins TRBV19 to TRBJ1-2; no definite D call. Trimming took 1 base from V and 6 from J, leaving 6 bases between them. Looked up from germline, CDR1 is LNHDA and CDR2 is SQIVND (reference sequence). The CDR3 consists of 12 residues. In DNA form, the CDR3 reads TGTGCCAGTAGTATAGGACATAATGGCTACACCTTC. This sequence encodes CASSIGHNGYTF.

The chain couples TRBV7-3 to TRBJ1-1, with a weak D call TRBD1 (6 bases). Trimming shortened V by 5 bases and J by 0 bases, and 10 bases separated the two germline ends. The CDR3 totals 14 residues. Germline loops: CDR1 SGHTA, CDR2 FQGTGA. The CDR3 loop reads CASSPQGLNTEAFF. Here the CDR3 DNA reads TGTGCCAGCAGCCCACAGGGTTTGAACACTGAAGCTTTCTTT. The variable domain in full, with the rest retrieved from reference TRBV7-3 and TRBJ1-1, is GAGVSQTPSNKVTEKGKYVELRCDPISGHTALYWYRQSLGQGPEFLIYFQGTGAADDSGLPNDRFFAVRPEGSVSTLKIQRTERGDSAVYLCASSPQGLNTEAFFGQGTRLTVV.

This clone occurred once. The chain recombines TRBV28 with TRBJ2-2; D is uncertain. CDR3 length: 10 residues. Between the trimmed V and J ends, which lost 8 bases and 9 bases, there was a span of 7 bases. In germline, CDR1 is MDHEN, CDR2 SYDVKM. The CDR3 DNA reads as TGTGCCAGCCTCGACAGGGAGCTGTTTTTT. Encoded protein: CASLDRELFF.

The gene calls are TRBV7-3 and TRBJ2-3; TRBD2 matches 11 bases. With V trimmed by 3 bases and J by 5 bases, 7 bases remained unmatched. Germline-derived CDR1 and CDR2 are SGHTA and FQGTGA. The CDR3 is 16 residues long. CDR3 sequence reads: CASSFLAGGVGDTQYF. The DNA for the CDR3 is TGTGCCAGCAGCTTCCTAGCGGGAGGAGTGGGAGATACGCAGTATTTT.

The chain has TRBV27 and TRBJ1-5; 12 positions agree with TRBD1. After removal of 6 bases from V and 7 bases from J, the junction contained 7 bases not matched to a gene. The CDR3 has 15 amino acids. The germline gives CDR1 MNHEY, CDR2 SMNVEV (reference sequence). As DNA, the CDR3 is TGTGCCAGCAGGGGGACAGGGGGCTCGGGACAGCCCCAGCATTTT. Its protein is CASRGTGGSGQPQHF.

The chain is built from TRBV6-5 and TRBJ2-3; D is perhaps TRBD2 (6 bases). V was clipped by 3 bases and J by 4 bases, with 17 bases between them. The CDR3 runs to 16 residues. Germline V lookup: CDR1 MNHEY, CDR2 SVGAGI. CDR3 in DNA: TGTGCCAGCAGTTATTCCCCTATCGGGAGTTCAGATACGCAGTATTTT. Its translation: CASSYSPIGSSDTQYF.

This chain uses TRBV29-1 with TRBJ1-1; a possible D gene is TRBD1 (5 bases). V dropped 4 bases and J dropped 5 bases, with 17 bases sitting between them. This CDR3 contains 14 residues. CDR1 is SQVTM and CDR2 is ANQGSEA in the germline V gene. The CDR3 bases are TGCAGCGTTGGAGCCGCGGGGGGACGAACTGAAGCTTTCTTT. The encoded protein is CSVGAAGGRTEAFF.

J is TRBJ2-2 and V is TRBV25-1, with D possibly TRBD2 on 6 matching bases. Germline assignment: CDR1 MGHDK and CDR2 SYGVNS. V lost 8 bases and J 4 bases, leaving 11 bases between the germline ends. This CDR3 is 13 amino acids long. CDR3 loop: CASGGLGTGELFF. CDR3 nucleotides: TGTGCCAGCGGGGGACTGGGCACCGGGGAGCTGTTTTTT.

The V gene is TRBV5-6, the J gene TRBJ1-5; unclear D gene. V lost 1 base to trimming and J lost 5 bases, with 13 bases between them. The CDR3 consists of 15 residues. Germline values: CDR1 SGHDT, CDR2 YYEEEE. The CDR3 DNA follows: TGTGCCAGCAGCTTGTTCGGCGGGGAGGATCAGCCCCAGCATTTT. This gives the protein CASSLFGGEDQPQHF.

The chain joins TRBV28 to TRBJ2-5, with D perhaps matching TRBD1 (5 bases). Germline V gene sequence: CDR1 MDHEN, CDR2 SYDVKM. The CDR3 sequence is 15 residues long. Trimming shortened V by 4 bases and J by 2 bases, and 14 bases separated the two germline ends. This chain's CDR3 is CASSSRDLVQETQYF. The CDR3 DNA sequence: TGTGCCAGCAGTTCCAGGGATCTCGTACAAGAGACCCAGTACTTC.

The CDR3 loop reads CSVDGLSSGNTIYF. DNA for the CDR3: TGCAGCGTTGACGGTCTTAGCTCTGGAAACACCATATATTTT. The chain carries TRBV29-1 and TRBJ1-3; D is ambiguous. The length of the CDR3 is 14 residues. Deletions cut 3 bases from V and 0 bases from J, with 9 bases between. Germline CDR1 is SQVTM and CDR2 is ANQGSEA.

The chain couples TRBV5-1 to TRBJ2-6, with a tentative D call TRBD2 (7 bases). From germline, CDR1 is SGHRS and CDR2 YFSETQ. The CDR3 has 18 residues. The V gene lost 4 bases and the J gene lost 2 bases, with 19 bases spanning the gap. The CDR3 nucleotides read TGCGCCAGCAGCGACTCGACACCGGGGGGCCCTGGGGCCAACGTCCTGACTTTC. Encoded protein: CASSDSTPGGPGANVLTF.

This clone was observed a few times. The chain employs TRBV29-1 and TRBJ1-1; 7 bases line up with TRBD1. After removal of 4 bases from V and 1 base from J, the junction contained 3 bases not matched to a gene. Per germline, CDR1 SQVTM and CDR2 ANQGSEA. The length of the CDR3 is 13 residues. CDR3 bases: TGCAGCGTTGGTAACAGGGGGAACACTGAAGCTTTCTTT. Its protein is CSVGNRGNTEAFF. The variable domain in full, completed from reference TRBV29-1 and TRBJ1-1, reads SAVISQKPSRDICQRGTSLTIQCQVDSQVTMMFWYRQQPGQSLTLIATANQGSEATYESGFVIDKFPISRPNLTFSTLTVSNMSPEDSSIYLCSVGNRGNTEAFFGQGTRLTVV.